The 21 T cell receptor beta chains below come from one sample, sequenced in a study of response to subunit inactivated influenza vaccine. One entry per CDR3 protein results from TCRdb running MiXCR on the RT-PCR reads. Among just under 250,000 distinct CDR3 sequences listed, over 9% were seen once. Sequencing was performed on non-naive T cells sorted from PBMCs, taken 14 days before vaccination. The receptors shown here come from a man over 45 who received an inactivated influenza vaccine.

This clonotype was seen ten or more times. V is TRBV12-3 or TRBV12-4 and J is TRBJ1-2; tentative D call: TRBD1 (6 bases). There are 12 residues in the CDR3. V was cut by 10 bases and J by 12 bases, with 21 bases left in between. CDR3: CATGTGPIGDTF. In DNA form, the CDR3 reads TGTGCCACAGGAACAGGGCCCATTGGTGACACCTTC.

This clonotype has more than one count but fewer than ten. The CDR3 reads CASSQGGGREKLFF. DNA of the CDR3: TGTGCCAGCAGCCAAGGGGGCGGGAGAGAAAAACTGTTTTTT. This rearrangement joins TRBV3-1 to TRBJ1-4; possible D gene TRBD1, 5 bases. This CDR3 region has 14 residues. CDR1 and CDR2 (germline): LGHDT, YNNKEL (reference sequence). V was shortened by 1 base and J by 8 bases, with 11 bases between the two germline ends.

This clonotype was observed a handful of times. The V gene is TRBV3-1, the J gene TRBJ1-1, with TRBD1 matching 8 bases. The CDR3 totals 14 residues. V lost 1 base to trimming and J lost 7 bases; unmatched junction nucleotides: 5. The germline CDR1 and CDR2 sequences are LGHDT and YNNKEL (reference sequence). In DNA form, the CDR3 reads TGTGCCAGCAGCCAAGTGAGTACAGGGGGTGAAGCTTTCTTT. Translated, it gives CASSQVSTGGEAFF.

This clonotype has at least ten counts. The V call is TRBV28, the J call TRBJ2-7, with D maybe TRBD1 (5 bases). V shed 6 bases and J shed 6 bases, with 15 bases lying between them. CDR1 MDHEN and CDR2 SYDVKM come from the germline V gene. This CDR3 comprises 13 residues. CDR3 in amino acids: CASSPGYWSEQYF. CDR3 in DNA: TGTGCCAGCAGCCCAGGGTACTGGAGCGAGCAGTACTTC.

The chain is built from TRBV30 and TRBJ2-5, with 11 nucleotides matching TRBD2. This CDR3 is 14 amino acids long. The germline CDR1 and CDR2 sequences are GTSNPN and SVGIG (reference sequence). Trimming removed 2 bases from V and 3 bases from J; junction bases left unmatched: 2. This CDR3 is CAWSRLAGKETQYF. The CDR3 region has the DNA TGTGCCTGGAGTAGACTAGCGGGGAAAGAGACCCAGTACTTC.

In its sample, this clonotype was seen many times. The chain carries TRBV2 and TRBJ2-3; D is possibly TRBD1 (5 bases). The CDR3 has 15 residues. V was shortened by 4 bases and J by 1 base, with 12 bases between the two germline ends. Germline CDR1 SNHLY, CDR2 FYNNEI. The CDR3 sequence: CASSGWVGGTDTQYF. CDR3 nucleotide sequence: TGTGCCAGCAGTGGGTGGGTAGGGGGCACAGATACGCAGTATTTT. Complete variable domain (other parts from reference TRBV2 and TRBJ2-3): EPEVTQTPSHQVTQMGQEVILRCVPISNHLYFYWYRQILGQKVEFLVSFYNNEISEKSEIFDDQFSVERPDGSNFTLKIRSTKLEDSAMYFCASSGWVGGTDTQYFGPGTRLTVL.

In this sample, this clonotype turned up a few times. The DNA for the CDR3 is TGTGCCAGCAGTTTGTCAGGGCTCTGGGGCGAGCAGTACTTC. Translation: CASSLSGLWGEQYF. The chain carries TRBV12-3 or TRBV12-4 and TRBJ2-7; a possible D gene is TRBD1 (5 bases). V was clipped by 3 bases and J by 6 bases, with 15 bases between them. The CDR3 has 14 residues.

The V and J genes are TRBV5-4 and TRBJ2-3; D is unclear. V was trimmed by 1 base and J by 6 bases, leaving 9 bases between them. Per germline, CDR1 SGHNT and CDR2 YYREEE (reference sequence). The CDR3 has 13 amino acids. The CDR3: CASSLSVSDTQYF. CDR3 in DNA: TGTGCCAGCAGCTTGTCAGTCAGTGATACGCAGTATTTT.

This clonotype showed up many times. The chain joins TRBV12-3 or TRBV12-4 to TRBJ2-3; D is unresolved. The CDR3 has 15 amino acids. Trimming removed 6 bases at V and 2 bases at J, with 15 bases between. The CDR3 DNA reads TGTGCCAGCAGCTACGGTTGGGGTTCCACAGATACGCAGTATTTT. Encoded protein: CASSYGWGSTDTQYF.

This clonotype was picked up many times. The chain has TRBV20-1 and TRBJ2-1; the match to TRBD2 covers 7 bases. CDR1 is DFQATT, CDR2 SNEGSKA, per germline (reference sequence). The CDR3 spans 14 residues. The trim removed 1 base at V and 9 bases at J, leaving 9 bases unmatched. The CDR3 here is CSARGPAGRGEQFF. The DNA of the CDR3 is TGCAGTGCTAGAGGGCCAGCGGGAAGAGGTGAGCAGTTCTTC.

In this sample, this clonotype turned up a few times. This chain joins TRBV18 and TRBJ1-4; a possible D gene is TRBD1 (5 bases). The V and J ends lost 1 base and 7 bases respectively, with 7 bases between them. Germline CDR1 and CDR2: KGHSH and LQKENI. The CDR3 consists of 13 residues. The CDR3, as DNA: TGTGCCAGCTCACCACAGGGGTTTGAAAAACTGTTTTTT. This sequence encodes CASSPQGFEKLFF.

This clonotype has more than one count but fewer than ten. The V call is TRBV15, the J call TRBJ2-7; TRBD2 matches at 7 bases. The germline V gene encodes CDR1 LNHNV and CDR2 YYDKDF (reference sequence). V was pared by 1 base and J by 2 bases, with 17 bases of the junction left unmatched. This CDR3 comprises 19 residues. In DNA form, the CDR3 reads TGTGCCACCAGCAGAGGATGGAGCGGGGCTTCGGAAAGACCCTACGAGCAGTACTTC. Translating gives CATSRGWSGASERPYEQYF. The whole variable domain, remainder taken from reference TRBV15 and TRBJ2-7, is DAMVIQNPRYQVTQFGKPVTLSCSQTLNHNVMYWYQQKSSQAPKLLFHYYDKDFNNEADTPDNFQSRRPNTSFCFLDIRSPGLGDTAMYLCATSRGWSGASERPYEQYFGPGTRLTVT.

This chain joins TRBV5-1 and TRBJ2-7, with 8 bases fitting TRBD1. After removal of 4 bases from V and 6 bases from J, the junction contained 6 bases not matched to a gene. CDR3 length: 13 residues. The germline gives CDR1 SGHRS, CDR2 YFSETQ. The CDR3 DNA follows: TGCGCCAGCAGCCTCGACAGGGGAACCGAGCAGTACTTC. Protein: CASSLDRGTEQYF. Variable domain in full (rest from reference TRBV5-1 and TRBJ2-7): KAGVTQTPRYLIKTRGQQVTLSCSPISGHRSVSWYQQTPGQGLQFLFEYFSETQRNKGNFPGRFSGRQFSNSRSEMNVSTLELGDSALYLCASSLDRGTEQYFGPGTRLTVT.

This clonotype was detected many times. The CDR3 DNA sequence: TGCAGCGTTGAAGTTACGGGCCGCCAAGGCACGCAGTATTTT. Translation gives CSVEVTGRQGTQYF. V is TRBV29-1 and J is TRBJ2-3; D ambiguous. Per germline, CDR1 SQVTM and CDR2 ANQGSEA. V gave up 1 base and J gave up 9 bases, with 17 bases separating them. The CDR3 loop spans 14 amino acids.

CDR3 sequence: CAIRTTTGGRANEQFF. DNA for the CDR3: TGTGCCATCAGGACCACCACAGGGGGAAGGGCCAATGAGCAGTTCTTC. This chain connects TRBV10-3 to TRBJ2-1; TRBD1 matches at 8 bases. The CDR3 covers 16 residues. Trimming at V came to 6 bases and at J to 6 bases, leaving 13 bases not matched to a gene. Germline V gives CDR1 ENHRY, CDR2 SYGVKD.

The CDR3 DNA sequence: TGTGCCATCAGCTTTAGCGGGAGTACCACAGATACGCAGTATTTT. This translates into CAISFSGSTTDTQYF. The chain links TRBV10-3 to TRBJ2-3, with TRBD2 identical over 9 bases. Germline CDR1 and CDR2: ENHRY and SYGVKD. The V gene end was trimmed by 6 bases and the J gene end by 2 bases; junction bases not matched to a gene: 6. The CDR3 totals 15 residues.

V and J are TRBV15 and TRBJ1-5, with 7 nucleotides matching TRBD1. Germline loops: CDR1 LNHNV, CDR2 YYDKDF (reference sequence). V gave up 3 bases and J gave up 6 bases; unmatched junction bases: 5. This CDR3 comprises 14 residues. CDR3 DNA: TGTGCCACCAGCAGTTCAGGGGGAAGTCAGCCCCAGCATTTT. Translating gives CATSSSGGSQPQHF.

This clonotype was detected only a few times. The rearrangement joins TRBV20-1 to TRBJ2-7; 13 nucleotides align to TRBD2. V lost 0 bases to trimming and J lost 4 bases; unmatched junction nucleotides: 6. Germline lookup yields CDR1 DFQATT and CDR2 SNEGSKA (reference sequence). There are 16 residues in the CDR3. CDR3 residues: CSARDPLLAGGYEQYF. DNA of the CDR3: TGCAGTGCTAGAGATCCCCTACTAGCGGGAGGGTACGAGCAGTACTTC.

The rearrangement links TRBV19 to TRBJ1-4; no definite D call. Trimming removed 0 bases from V and 0 bases from J, with 11 bases in between. Germline V lookup: CDR1 LNHDA, CDR2 SQIVND (reference sequence). This CDR3 is 17 amino acids long. Written as DNA, the CDR3 is TGTGCCAGTAGTATAGATGGCAGGCCTGCAACTAATGAAAAACTGTTTTTT. Amino acid sequence: CASSIDGRPATNEKLFF.

This clonotype has only a few counts. This chain connects TRBV5-1 to TRBJ1-2; 8 nucleotides align to TRBD1. The CDR3 is 14 residues long. V shed 5 bases and J 3 bases; nucleotides not matched to a gene: 6. Germline V gene sequence: CDR1 SGHRS, CDR2 YFSETQ. The CDR3 DNA reads as TGCGCCAGCAGATCCGGGACAGGAGACTATGGCTACACCTTC. Protein sequence: CASRSGTGDYGYTF.

This clonotype showed up just a few times. The chain uses TRBV12-3 or TRBV12-4 and TRBJ1-1; D not certain. Trimming pared 2 bases from V and 0 bases from J, leaving 10 bases between. The CDR3 totals 15 residues. The CDR3 loop is CASSLTAVMNTEAFF. CDR3 in DNA: TGTGCCAGCAGTTTAACTGCGGTAATGAACACTGAAGCTTTCTTT.